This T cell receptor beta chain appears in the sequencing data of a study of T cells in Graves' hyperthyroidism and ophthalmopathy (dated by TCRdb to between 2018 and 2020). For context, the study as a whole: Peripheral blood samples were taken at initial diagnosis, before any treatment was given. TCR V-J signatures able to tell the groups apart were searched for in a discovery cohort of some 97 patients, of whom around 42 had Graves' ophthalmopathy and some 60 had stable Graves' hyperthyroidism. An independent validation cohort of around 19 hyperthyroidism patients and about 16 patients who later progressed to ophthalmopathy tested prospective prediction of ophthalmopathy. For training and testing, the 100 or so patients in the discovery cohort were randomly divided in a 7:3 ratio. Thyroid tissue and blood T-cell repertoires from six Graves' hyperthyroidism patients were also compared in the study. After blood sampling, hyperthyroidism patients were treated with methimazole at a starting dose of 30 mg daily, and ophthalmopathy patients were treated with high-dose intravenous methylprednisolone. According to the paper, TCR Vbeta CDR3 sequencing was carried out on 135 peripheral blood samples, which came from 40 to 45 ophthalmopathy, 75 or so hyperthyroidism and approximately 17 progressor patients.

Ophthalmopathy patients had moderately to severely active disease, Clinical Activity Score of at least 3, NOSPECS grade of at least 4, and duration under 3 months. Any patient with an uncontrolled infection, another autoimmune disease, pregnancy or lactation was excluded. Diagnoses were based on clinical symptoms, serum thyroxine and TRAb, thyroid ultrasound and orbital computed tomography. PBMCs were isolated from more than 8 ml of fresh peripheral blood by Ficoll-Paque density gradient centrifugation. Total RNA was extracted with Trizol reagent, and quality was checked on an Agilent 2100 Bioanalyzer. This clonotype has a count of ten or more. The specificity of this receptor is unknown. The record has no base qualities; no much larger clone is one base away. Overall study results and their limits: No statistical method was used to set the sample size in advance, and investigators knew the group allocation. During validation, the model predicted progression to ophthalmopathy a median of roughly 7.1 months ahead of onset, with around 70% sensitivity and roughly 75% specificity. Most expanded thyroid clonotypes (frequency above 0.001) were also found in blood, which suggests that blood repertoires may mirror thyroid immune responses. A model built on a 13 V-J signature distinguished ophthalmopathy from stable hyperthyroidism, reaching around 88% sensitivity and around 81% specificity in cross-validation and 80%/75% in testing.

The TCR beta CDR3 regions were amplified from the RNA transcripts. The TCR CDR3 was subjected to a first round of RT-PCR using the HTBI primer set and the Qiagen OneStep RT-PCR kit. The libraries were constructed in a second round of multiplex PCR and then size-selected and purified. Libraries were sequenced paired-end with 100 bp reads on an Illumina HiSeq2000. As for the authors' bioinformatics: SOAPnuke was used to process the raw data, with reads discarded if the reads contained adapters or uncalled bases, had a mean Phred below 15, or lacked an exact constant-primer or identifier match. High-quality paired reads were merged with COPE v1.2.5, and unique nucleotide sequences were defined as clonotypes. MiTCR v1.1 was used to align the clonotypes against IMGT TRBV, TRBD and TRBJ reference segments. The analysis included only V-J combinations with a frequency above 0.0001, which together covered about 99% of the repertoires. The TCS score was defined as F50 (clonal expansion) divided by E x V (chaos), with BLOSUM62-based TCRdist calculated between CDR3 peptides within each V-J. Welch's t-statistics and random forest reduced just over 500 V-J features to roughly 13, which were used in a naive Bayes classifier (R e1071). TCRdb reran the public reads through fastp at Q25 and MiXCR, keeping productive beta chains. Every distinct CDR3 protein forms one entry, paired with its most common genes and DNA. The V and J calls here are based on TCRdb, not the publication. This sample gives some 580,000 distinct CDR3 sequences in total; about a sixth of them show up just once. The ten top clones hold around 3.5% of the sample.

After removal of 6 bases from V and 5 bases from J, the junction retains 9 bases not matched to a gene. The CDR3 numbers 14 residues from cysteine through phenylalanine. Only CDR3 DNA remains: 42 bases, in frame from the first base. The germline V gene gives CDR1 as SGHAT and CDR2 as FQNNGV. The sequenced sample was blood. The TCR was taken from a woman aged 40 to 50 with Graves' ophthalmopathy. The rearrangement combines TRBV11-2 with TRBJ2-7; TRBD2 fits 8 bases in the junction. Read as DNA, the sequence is TGTGCCAGCAGACAAACGGGGGGGCGTGACGAGCAGTACTTC. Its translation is CASRQTGGRDEQYF. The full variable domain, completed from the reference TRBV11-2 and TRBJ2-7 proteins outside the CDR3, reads EAGVAQSPRYKIIEKRQSVAFWCNPISGHATLYWYQQILGQGPKLLIQFQNNGVVDDSQLPKDRFSAERLKGVDSTLKIQPAKLEDSAVYLCASRQTGGRDEQYFGPGTRLTVT.